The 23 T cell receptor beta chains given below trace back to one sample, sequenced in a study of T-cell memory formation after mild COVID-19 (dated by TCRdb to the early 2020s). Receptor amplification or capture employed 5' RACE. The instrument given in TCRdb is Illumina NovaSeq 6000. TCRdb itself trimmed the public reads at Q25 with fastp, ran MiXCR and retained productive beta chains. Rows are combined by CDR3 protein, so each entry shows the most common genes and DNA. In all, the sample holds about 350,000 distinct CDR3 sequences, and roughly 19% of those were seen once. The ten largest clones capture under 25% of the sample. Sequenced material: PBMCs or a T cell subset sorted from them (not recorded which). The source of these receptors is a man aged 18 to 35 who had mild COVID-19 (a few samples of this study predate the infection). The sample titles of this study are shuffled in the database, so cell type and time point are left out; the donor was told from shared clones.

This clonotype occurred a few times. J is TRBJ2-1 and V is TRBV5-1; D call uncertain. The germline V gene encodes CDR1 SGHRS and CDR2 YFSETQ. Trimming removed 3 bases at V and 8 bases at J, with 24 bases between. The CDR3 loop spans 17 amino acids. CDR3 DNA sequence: TGCGCCAGCAGCTACCCGCTGAGGTCCCCTACCCCCCATGAGCAGTTCTTC. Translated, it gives CASSYPLRSPTPHEQFF.

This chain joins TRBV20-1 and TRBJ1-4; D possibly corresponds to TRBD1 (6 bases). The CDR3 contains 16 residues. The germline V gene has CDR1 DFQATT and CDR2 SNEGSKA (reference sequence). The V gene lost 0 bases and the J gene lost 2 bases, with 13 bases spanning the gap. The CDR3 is CSARDRRGATNEKLFF. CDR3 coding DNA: TGCAGTGCTAGAGATCGACGGGGGGCGACTAATGAAAAACTGTTTTTT.

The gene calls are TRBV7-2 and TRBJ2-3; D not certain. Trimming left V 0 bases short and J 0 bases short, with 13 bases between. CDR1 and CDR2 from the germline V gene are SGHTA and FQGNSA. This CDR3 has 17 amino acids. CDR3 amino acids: CASSLAVARFSTDTQYF. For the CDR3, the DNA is TGTGCCAGCAGCTTAGCGGTGGCGAGGTTCAGCACAGATACGCAGTATTTT.

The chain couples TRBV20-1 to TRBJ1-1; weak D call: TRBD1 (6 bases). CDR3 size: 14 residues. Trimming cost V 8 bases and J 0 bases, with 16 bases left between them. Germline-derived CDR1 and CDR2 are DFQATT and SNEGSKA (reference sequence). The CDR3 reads CSFPQGSLNTEAFF. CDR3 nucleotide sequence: TGCAGTTTCCCACAGGGCAGCTTGAACACTGAAGCTTTCTTT.

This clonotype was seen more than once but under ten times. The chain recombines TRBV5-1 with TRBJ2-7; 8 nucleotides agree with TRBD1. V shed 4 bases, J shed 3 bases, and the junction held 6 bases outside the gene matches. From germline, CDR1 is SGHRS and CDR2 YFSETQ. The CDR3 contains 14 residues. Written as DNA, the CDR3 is TGCGCCAGCAGCGGGGGGACAGGCGTCTACGAGCAGTACTTC. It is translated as CASSGGTGVYEQYF.

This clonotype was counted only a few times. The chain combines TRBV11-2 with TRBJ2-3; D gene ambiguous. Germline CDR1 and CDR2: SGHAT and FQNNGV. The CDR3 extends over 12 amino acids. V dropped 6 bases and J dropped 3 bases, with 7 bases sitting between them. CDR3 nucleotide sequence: TGTGCCAGCAGTCAAACAACAGATACGCAGTATTTT. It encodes CASSQTTDTQYF.

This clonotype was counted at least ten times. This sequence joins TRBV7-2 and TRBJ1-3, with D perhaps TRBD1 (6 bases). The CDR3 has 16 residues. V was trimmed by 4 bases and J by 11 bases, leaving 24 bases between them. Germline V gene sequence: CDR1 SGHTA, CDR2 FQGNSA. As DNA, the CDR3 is TGTGCCAGCAGCTGGGCACAGGGTACCCCACCAGTGGCCATATATTTT. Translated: CASSWAQGTPPVAIYF. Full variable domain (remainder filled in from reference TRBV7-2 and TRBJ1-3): GAGVSQSPSNKVTEKGKDVELRCDPISGHTALYWYRQSLGQGLEFLIYFQGNSAPDKSGLPSDRFSAERTGGSVSTLTIQRTQQEDSAVYLCASSWAQGTPPVAIYFGEGSWLTVV.

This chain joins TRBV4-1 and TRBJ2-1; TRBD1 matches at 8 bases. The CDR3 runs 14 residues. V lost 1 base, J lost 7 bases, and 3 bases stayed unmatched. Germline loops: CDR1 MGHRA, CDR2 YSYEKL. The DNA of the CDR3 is TGCGCCAGCAGCCAAGGACAGGGGAGGAATGAGCAGTTCTTC. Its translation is CASSQGQGRNEQFF.

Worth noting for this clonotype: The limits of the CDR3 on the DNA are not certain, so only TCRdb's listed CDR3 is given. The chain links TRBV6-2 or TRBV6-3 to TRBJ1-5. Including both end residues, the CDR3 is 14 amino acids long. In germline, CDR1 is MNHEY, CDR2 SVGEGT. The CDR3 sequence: CASSYSSGILAQHF.

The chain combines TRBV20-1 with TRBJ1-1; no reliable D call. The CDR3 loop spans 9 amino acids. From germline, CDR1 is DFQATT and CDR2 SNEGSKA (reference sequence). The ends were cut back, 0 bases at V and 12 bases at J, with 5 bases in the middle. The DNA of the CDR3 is TGCAGTGCTAGAGATGCCTCTTTCTTT. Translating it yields CSARDASFF.

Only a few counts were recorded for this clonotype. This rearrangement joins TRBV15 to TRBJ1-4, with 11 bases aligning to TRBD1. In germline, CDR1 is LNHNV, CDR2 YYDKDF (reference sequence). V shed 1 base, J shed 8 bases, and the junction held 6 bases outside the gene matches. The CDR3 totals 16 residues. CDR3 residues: CATSRASGQGEEKLFF. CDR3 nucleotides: TGTGCCACCAGCAGAGCGTCGGGACAGGGGGAAGAAAAACTGTTTTTT.

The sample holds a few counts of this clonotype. The CDR3 loop is CAWSVGPGRGEKLFF. The CDR3 nucleotides read TGTGCCTGGAGTGTGGGTCCGGGCCGAGGGGAAAAACTGTTTTTT. The chain combines TRBV30 with TRBJ1-4, with D hard to call. In germline, CDR1 is GTSNPN, CDR2 SVGIG (reference sequence). The CDR3 spans 15 residues. Trimming removed 0 bases from V and 8 bases from J, with 16 bases in between.

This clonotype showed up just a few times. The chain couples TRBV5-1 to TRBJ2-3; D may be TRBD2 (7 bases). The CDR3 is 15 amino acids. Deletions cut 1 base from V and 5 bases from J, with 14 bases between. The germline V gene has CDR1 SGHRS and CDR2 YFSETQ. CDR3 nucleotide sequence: TGCGCCAGCAGCTTGAACGGGGGGCCCGTAGATACGCAGTATTTT. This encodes CASSLNGGPVDTQYF.

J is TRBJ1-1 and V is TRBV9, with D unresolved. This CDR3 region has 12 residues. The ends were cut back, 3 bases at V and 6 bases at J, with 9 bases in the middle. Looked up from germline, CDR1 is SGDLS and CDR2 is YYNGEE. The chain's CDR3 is CASSGTGAEAFF. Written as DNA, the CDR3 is TGTGCCAGCAGCGGTACGGGTGCTGAAGCTTTCTTT. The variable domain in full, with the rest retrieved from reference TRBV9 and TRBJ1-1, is DSGVTQTPKHLITATGQRVTLRCSPRSGDLSVYWYQQSLDQGLQFLIQYYNGEERAKGNILERFSAQQFPDLHSELNLSSLELGDSALYFCASSGTGAEAFFGQGTRLTVV.

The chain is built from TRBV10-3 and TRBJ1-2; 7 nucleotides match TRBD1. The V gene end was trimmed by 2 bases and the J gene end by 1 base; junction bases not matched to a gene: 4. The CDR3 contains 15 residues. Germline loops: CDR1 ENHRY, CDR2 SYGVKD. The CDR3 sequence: CAISEPGQSNYGYTF. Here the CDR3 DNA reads TGTGCCATCAGTGAGCCGGGACAGAGTAACTATGGCTACACCTTC.

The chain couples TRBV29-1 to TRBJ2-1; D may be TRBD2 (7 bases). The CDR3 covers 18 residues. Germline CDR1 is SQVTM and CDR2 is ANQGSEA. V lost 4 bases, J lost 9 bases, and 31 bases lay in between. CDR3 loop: CSVGGAGGGSGNGIEQFF. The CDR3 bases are TGCAGCGTTGGGGGCGCCGGAGGGGGAAGCGGGAATGGGATTGAGCAGTTCTTC.

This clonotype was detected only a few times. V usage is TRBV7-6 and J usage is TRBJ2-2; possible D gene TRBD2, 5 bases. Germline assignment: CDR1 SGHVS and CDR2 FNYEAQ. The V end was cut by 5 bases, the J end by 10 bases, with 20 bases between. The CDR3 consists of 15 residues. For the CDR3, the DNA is TGTGCCAGCAGCGGAGAGCCTAGCCGGCCGGTGGAGCTGTTTTTT. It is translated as CASSGEPSRPVELFF.

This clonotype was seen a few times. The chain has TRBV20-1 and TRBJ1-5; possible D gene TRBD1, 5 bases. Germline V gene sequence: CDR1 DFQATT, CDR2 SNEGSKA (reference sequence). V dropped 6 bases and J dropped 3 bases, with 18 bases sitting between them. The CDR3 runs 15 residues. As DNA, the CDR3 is TGCAGTGCCATGTTCAGGGTTTCATTCAATCAGCCCCAGCATTTT. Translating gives CSAMFRVSFNQPQHF.

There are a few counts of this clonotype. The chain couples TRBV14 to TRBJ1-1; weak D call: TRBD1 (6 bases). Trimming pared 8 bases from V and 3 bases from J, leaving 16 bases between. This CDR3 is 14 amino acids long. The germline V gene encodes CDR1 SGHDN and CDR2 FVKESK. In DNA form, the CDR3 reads TGTGCCAGCCGCGAACCAGGGGTGGACACTGAAGCTTTCTTT. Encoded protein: CASREPGVDTEAFF.

This CDR3 is CASLDRELSYEQYV. CDR3 in DNA: TGTGCCAGCTTGGACAGGGAACTATCCTACGAGCAGTACGTC. The V call is TRBV18, the J call TRBJ2-7; 8 bases agree with TRBD1. The CDR3 is 14 amino acids. Trimming cost V 7 bases and J 1 base; bases outside gene matches: 6. Germline assignment: CDR1 KGHSH and CDR2 LQKENI.

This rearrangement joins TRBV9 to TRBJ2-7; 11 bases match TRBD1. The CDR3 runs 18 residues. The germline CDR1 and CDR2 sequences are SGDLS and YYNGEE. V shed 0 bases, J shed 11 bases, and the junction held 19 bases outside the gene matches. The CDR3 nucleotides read TGTGCCAGCAGCGTAGCGGACAGGGGGCCTGATCCCCGATCCCCCAAGTACGTC. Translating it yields CASSVADRGPDPRSPKYV.

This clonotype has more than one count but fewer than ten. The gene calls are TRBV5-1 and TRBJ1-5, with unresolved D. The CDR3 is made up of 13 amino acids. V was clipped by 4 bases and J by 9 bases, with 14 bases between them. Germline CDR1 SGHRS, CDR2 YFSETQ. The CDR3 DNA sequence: TGCGCCAGCAGCCTGGACGGGGTTGCGCCCCAGCATTTT. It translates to CASSLDGVAPQHF.

The CDR3 nucleotides are TGTGCCAGCTCACCGCAACCCGGGACGGACAGCGGCTACACCTTC. This translates into CASSPQPGTDSGYTF. This chain links TRBV18 with TRBJ1-2, with D possibly being TRBD1 (6 bases). Germline V gene lookup returns CDR1 KGHSH and CDR2 LQKENI. The V and J ends lost 3 bases and 8 bases respectively, with 19 bases between them. CDR3 length equals 15 residues.